A single sample gave rise to the 22 T cell receptor beta chains below, sequenced in a study of shared clonotypes between healthy human individuals. The naive CD8 population came from CD45RO-negative cells selected for CCR7, without terminally differentiated effector memory CD45RA+ cells. Here immunoSEQ multiplex PCR was the method, and the copy in TCRdb shows in-frame clones only, minus some. The data contain hundreds of thousands of clones, around 96% of them singletons. Specimen: naive CD8+ T cells sorted from blood. Receptors originate from a woman in her 30s in good health.

The chain recombines TRBV7-8 with TRBJ1-1, with 10 positions matching TRBD1. The V gene end was trimmed by 0 bases and the J gene end by 10 bases; junction bases not matched to a gene: 8. CDR3 length equals 15 residues. CDR1 and CDR2 (germline): SGHVS, FQNEAQ. The CDR3 region has the DNA TGTGCCAGCAGCTTAGCGGGACAGGGGCGAATGGGAGCTTTCTTT. Its translation: CASSLAGQGRMGAFF. Together with reference TRBV7-8 and TRBJ1-1, the CDR3 gives the full variable domain: GAGVSQSPRYKVAKRGQDVALRCDPISGHVSLFWYQQALGQGPEFLTYFQNEAQLDKSGLPSDRFFAERPEGSVSTLKIQRTQQEDSAVYLCASSLAGQGRMGAFFGQGTRLTVV.

This clone occurred a few times. The chain joins TRBV30 to TRBJ1-1; D call uncertain. Trimming took 1 base from V and 0 from J, leaving 12 bases between them. The germline CDR1 and CDR2 sequences are GTSNPN and SVGIG (reference sequence). The CDR3 contains 15 residues. In DNA form, the CDR3 reads TGTGCCTGGAGTGGATTGTGGTTAGTGAACACTGAAGCTTTCTTT. It specifies CAWSGLWLVNTEAFF.

The chain combines TRBV7-9 with TRBJ1-1; 9 nucleotides agree with TRBD1. The CDR3 is 14 amino acids. The germline CDR1 and CDR2 sequences are SEHNR and FQNEAQ (reference sequence). The ends lost 5 bases at V and 5 bases at J; junction bases unmatched: 6. CDR3 in amino acids: CASSALTGGTEAFF. The CDR3 bases are TGTGCCAGCAGCGCCCTGACAGGGGGGACTGAAGCTTTCTTT.

This clone was detected only once. The gene calls are TRBV19 and TRBJ2-2, with D possibly matching TRBD1 (6 bases). Germline V CDR1 and CDR2: LNHDA, SQIVND (reference sequence). The germline V and J ends were trimmed by 6 bases and 6 bases, with 14 bases remaining between them. The CDR3 has 14 amino acids. CDR3 sequence (DNA): TGTGCCAGTAGACAGGGTTGGATCCCCGGGGAGCTGTTTTTT. This gives the protein CASRQGWIPGELFF.

The V call is TRBV28, the J call TRBJ2-3; D perhaps matches TRBD1 (6 bases). This CDR3 is built from 15 residues. V dropped 10 bases and J dropped 6 bases, with 23 bases sitting between them. Germline V gene sequence: CDR1 MDHEN, CDR2 SYDVKM. CDR3 loop: CATSTGRSLLDTQYF. The CDR3 nucleotides read TGTGCCACCTCGACAGGCCGGTCGCTCCTTGATACGCAGTATTTT.

V is TRBV27 and J is TRBJ2-7; 7 bases match TRBD1. Looked up from germline, CDR1 is MNHEY and CDR2 is SMNVEV (reference sequence). This CDR3 is built from 13 residues. Losses at the gene ends were 5 bases for V and 2 bases for J; bases not matched to a gene: 3. The CDR3 is CASSPTGTYEQYF. CDR3 nucleotide sequence: TGTGCCAGCAGTCCGACAGGGACCTACGAGCAGTACTTC.

This sequence joins TRBV27 and TRBJ2-7; the D call may be TRBD1 or TRBD2 (6 bases each). V was trimmed by 5 bases and J by 3 bases, leaving 17 bases between them. The length of the CDR3 is 15 residues. Germline V gives CDR1 MNHEY, CDR2 SMNVEV (reference sequence). CDR3 sequence (DNA): TGTGCCAGCAGTCCCCTCGGGGGCCGGGGCTACGAGCAGTACTTC. Its translation: CASSPLGGRGYEQYF.

The chain carries TRBV7-9 and TRBJ2-1, with 8 bases that match TRBD2. Germline loops: CDR1 SEHNR, CDR2 FQNEAQ (reference sequence). The junction had 2 bases not matched to a gene; V was cut back by 0 bases and J by 4 bases. The CDR3 runs to 15 residues. The CDR3 here is CASSLAVAGYNEQFF. CDR3 DNA: TGTGCCAGCAGCTTAGCGGTAGCGGGATACAATGAGCAGTTCTTC. Using reference TRBV7-9 and TRBJ2-1 for the parts outside the CDR3, the full variable domain is DTGVSQNPRHKITKRGQNVTFRCDPISEHNRLYWYRQTLGQGPEFLTYFQNEAQLEKSRLLSDRFSAERPKGSFSTLEIQRTEQGDSAMYLCASSLAVAGYNEQFFGPGTRLTVL.

In this sample, this clone turned up once. The DNA for the CDR3 is TGCGCCAGCAGCCCTTCTCCCGGGACGGCTAATGAAAAACTGTTTTTT. Its translation is CASSPSPGTANEKLFF. J is TRBJ1-4 and V is TRBV4-1; perhaps TRBD1 as D (5 bases). The germline V and J ends were trimmed by 4 bases and 3 bases, with 15 bases remaining between them. The germline V gene encodes CDR1 MGHRA and CDR2 YSYEKL. This CDR3 has 16 residues.

The chain has TRBV28 and TRBJ2-1; D remains unclear. The germline V and J ends were trimmed by 5 bases and 7 bases, with 21 bases remaining between them. From germline, CDR1 is MDHEN and CDR2 SYDVKM. The CDR3 has 16 residues. The CDR3 sequence: CASSPGSATVGNEQFF. The CDR3 DNA reads TGTGCCAGCAGTCCTGGGTCCGCGACGGTAGGAAATGAGCAGTTCTTC.

This chain uses TRBV28 with TRBJ2-1; TRBD2 matches 11 bases. The V and J ends lost 3 bases and 6 bases, in that order; junction bases with no gene match: 7. The germline V gene has CDR1 MDHEN and CDR2 SYDVKM. The CDR3 is 16 amino acids. The CDR3 nucleotides read TGTGCCAGCAGTTTTGGGCGACTAGCGGGGATCAATGAGCAGTTCTTC. Its protein is CASSFGRLAGINEQFF.

The J gene is TRBJ2-2, the V gene TRBV2; the match to TRBD1 covers 9 bases. The CDR3 covers 13 residues. Trimming took 8 bases from V and 8 from J; bases not matched to a gene: 6. CDR1 SNHLY and CDR2 FYNNEI come from the germline V gene. In DNA form, the CDR3 reads TGTGCCAGCGTGGGACAGGGTGGGGGGGAGCTGTTTTTT. As protein: CASVGQGGGELFF.

Only one count was recorded for this clone. The genes are TRBV28 and TRBJ2-5, with 9 bases that match TRBD2. The CDR3 has 15 amino acids. Looked up from germline, CDR1 is MDHEN and CDR2 is SYDVKM. The trim removed 6 bases at V and 2 bases at J, leaving 7 bases unmatched. CDR3 loop: CASSLEAGGQETQYF. CDR3 sequence (DNA): TGTGCCAGCAGCTTGGAGGCGGGAGGGCAAGAGACCCAGTACTTC.

This clone was recorded only once. The chain employs TRBV5-4 and TRBJ1-1; D perhaps matches TRBD1 (5 bases). The germline CDR1 and CDR2 sequences are SGHNT and YYREEE (reference sequence). The CDR3 covers 15 residues. V lost 4 bases to trimming and J lost 3 bases, with 16 bases between them. The CDR3: CASSNGGWGDTEAFF. The CDR3 DNA follows: TGTGCCAGCAGCAACGGAGGGTGGGGGGACACTGAAGCTTTCTTT.

The genes are TRBV11-2 and TRBJ2-7; 11 nucleotides line up with TRBD2. The junction had 7 bases not matched to a gene; V was cut back by 6 bases and J by 3 bases. Germline V gives CDR1 SGHAT, CDR2 FQNNGV. The CDR3 sequence is 15 residues long. This CDR3 is CASSPRLAGNYEQYF. CDR3 coding DNA: TGTGCCAGCAGTCCCAGACTAGCGGGAAACTACGAGCAGTACTTC.

The table lists this clone with a few counts. This chain links TRBV29-1 with TRBJ1-1; D is undetermined. The germline V and J ends were trimmed by 4 bases and 0 bases, with 6 bases remaining between them. This CDR3 spans 12 amino acids. Germline V gene lookup returns CDR1 SQVTM and CDR2 ANQGSEA. The CDR3 DNA reads as TGCAGCGTTGTATCGGTGAACACTGAAGCTTTCTTT. It codes for CSVVSVNTEAFF.

This chain links TRBV27 with TRBJ2-1, with TRBD2 matching 9 bases. V shed 2 bases and J 0 bases; nucleotides not matched to a gene: 2. From germline, CDR1 is MNHEY and CDR2 SMNVEV (reference sequence). This CDR3 has 16 amino acids. The CDR3 DNA is TGTGCCAGCAGTTTACTAGCGGGAAGCTCCTACAATGAGCAGTTCTTC. Its translation is CASSLLAGSSYNEQFF.

V usage is TRBV7-6 and J usage is TRBJ2-1; D may be TRBD2 (5 bases). CDR3 size: 16 residues. V lost 1 base to trimming and J lost 0 bases, with 10 bases between them. Germline-derived CDR1 and CDR2 are SGHVS and FNYEAQ. CDR3 in DNA: TGTGCCAGCAGCTTAGTTCGGGAAAGCTCCTACAATGAGCAGTTCTTC. This translates into CASSLVRESSYNEQFF.

The chain has TRBV7-3 and TRBJ1-1; D is possibly TRBD1 (5 bases). This CDR3 is 15 amino acids long. Trimming shortened V by 4 bases and J by 7 bases, and 19 bases separated the two germline ends. CDR1 SGHTA and CDR2 FQGTGA come from the germline V gene. CDR3 loop: CASSSAGPRSGEAFF. The CDR3 DNA sequence: TGTGCCAGCAGCTCGGCGGGACCTAGGAGCGGTGAAGCTTTCTTT.

This clone was found a few times. The chain combines TRBV19 with TRBJ1-1; D not certain. V was shortened by 7 bases and J by 1 base, with 13 bases between the two germline ends. Germline-derived CDR1 and CDR2 are LNHDA and SQIVND (reference sequence). The CDR3 extends over 14 amino acids. The CDR3 loop is CASIGRLENTEAFF. CDR3 nucleotide sequence: TGTGCCAGTATTGGACGGCTCGAGAACACTGAAGCTTTCTTT.

This clone was seen a single time. The rearrangement links TRBV27 to TRBJ2-5; 8 nucleotides align to TRBD1. The J call could be wrong; TRBJ2-7 is a better fit for the DNA end. The CDR3 has 13 amino acids. CDR1 and CDR2 from the germline V gene are MNHEY and SMNVEV (reference sequence). As DNA, the CDR3 is TGTGCCAGCTCGACAGGGGAGGTCTACGAGCAGTACTTC. Its translation: CASSTGEVYEQYF.

The V gene is TRBV19, the J gene TRBJ2-7; no definite D call. Between the trimmed V and J ends, which lost 5 bases and 4 bases, there was a span of 18 bases. The CDR3 is 15 residues long. Germline V gene sequence: CDR1 LNHDA, CDR2 SQIVND (reference sequence). For the CDR3, the DNA is TGTGCCAGTAGTCCCCGACTGGCGTTAGGTTACGAGCAGTACTTC. Protein sequence: CASSPRLALGYEQYF.